This T cell receptor (beta chain) was captured in a study of T-cell reconstitution after alpha-beta-depleted transplantation in children. Germline V gene data show CDR1 as KGHSH and CDR2 as LQKENI. The V segment lost 2 bases and the J segment 6 bases; nucleotides outside the gene matches: 13. CDR3 length equals 16 residues. The authors prepared the TCRbeta library with unique molecular identifiers. TCRdb independently ran MiXCR on the PCR reads; one entry per CDR3 protein. The sample yields about 500,000 distinct CDR3 sequences, 30% to 35% seen once. The material was PBMCs from the stem cell graft donor, obtained from the stem cell graft. The gene calls are TRBV18 and TRBJ2-7; 7 bases line up with TRBD1. This TCR was recovered from a human donor who donated a stem cell graft to a child with aplastic anemia. The chain's CDR3 is CASSPFGAGTAFEQYF. The DNA for the CDR3 is TGTGCCAGCTCACCATTTGGCGCCGGGACAGCATTCGAGCAGTACTTC.